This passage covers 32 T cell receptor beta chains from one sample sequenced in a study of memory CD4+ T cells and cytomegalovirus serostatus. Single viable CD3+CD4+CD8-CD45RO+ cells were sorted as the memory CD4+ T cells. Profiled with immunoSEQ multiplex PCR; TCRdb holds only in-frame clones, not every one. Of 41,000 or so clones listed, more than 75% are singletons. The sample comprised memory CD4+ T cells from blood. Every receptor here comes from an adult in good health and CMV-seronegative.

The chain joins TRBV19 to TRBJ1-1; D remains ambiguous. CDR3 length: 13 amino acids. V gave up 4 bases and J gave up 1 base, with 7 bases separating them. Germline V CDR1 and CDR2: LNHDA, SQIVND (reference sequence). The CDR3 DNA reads TGTGCCAGTAGTAGGGAGGGGAACACTGAAGCTTTCTTT. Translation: CASSREGNTEAFF.

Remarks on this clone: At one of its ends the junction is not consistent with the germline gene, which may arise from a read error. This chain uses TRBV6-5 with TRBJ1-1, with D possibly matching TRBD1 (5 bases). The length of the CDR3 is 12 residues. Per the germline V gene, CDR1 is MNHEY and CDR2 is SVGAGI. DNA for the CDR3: TGTGCCAGCAGTGACTCATGGGGCCGAGCTTTCTTT. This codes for CASSDSWGRAFF.

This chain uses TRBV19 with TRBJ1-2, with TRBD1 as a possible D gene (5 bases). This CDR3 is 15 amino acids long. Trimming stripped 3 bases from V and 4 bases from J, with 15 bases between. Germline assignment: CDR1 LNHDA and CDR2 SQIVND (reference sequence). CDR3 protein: CASSILREGTYGYTF. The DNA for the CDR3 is TGTGCCAGTAGTATTCTACGGGAAGGGACCTATGGCTACACCTTC.

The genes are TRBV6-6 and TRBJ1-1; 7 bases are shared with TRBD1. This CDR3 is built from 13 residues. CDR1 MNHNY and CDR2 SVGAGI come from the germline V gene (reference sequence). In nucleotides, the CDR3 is TGTGCAACTCAGACAGGGATGAACACTGAAGCTTTCTTT. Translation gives CATQTGMNTEAFF.

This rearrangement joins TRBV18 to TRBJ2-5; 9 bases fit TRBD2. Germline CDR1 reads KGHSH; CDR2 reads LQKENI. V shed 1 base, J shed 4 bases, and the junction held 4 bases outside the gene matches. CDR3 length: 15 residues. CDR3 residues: CASSPRGGALETQYF. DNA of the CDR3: TGTGCCAGCTCACCACGCGGGGGGGCCCTAGAGACCCAGTACTTC. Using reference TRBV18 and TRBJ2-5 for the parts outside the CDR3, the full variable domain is NAGVMQNPRHLVRRRGQEARLRCSPMKGHSHVYWYRQLPEEGLKFMVYLQKENIIDESGMPKERFSAEFPKEGPSILRIQQVVRGDSAAYFCASSPRGGALETQYFGPGTRLLVL.

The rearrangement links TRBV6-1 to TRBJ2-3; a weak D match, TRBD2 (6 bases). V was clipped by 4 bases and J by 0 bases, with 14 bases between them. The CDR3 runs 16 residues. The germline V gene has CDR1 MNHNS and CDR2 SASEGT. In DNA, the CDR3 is TGTGCCAGCAGTGTTTTTTCTCGGGGGAGCACAGATACGCAGTATTTT. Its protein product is CASSVFSRGSTDTQYF.

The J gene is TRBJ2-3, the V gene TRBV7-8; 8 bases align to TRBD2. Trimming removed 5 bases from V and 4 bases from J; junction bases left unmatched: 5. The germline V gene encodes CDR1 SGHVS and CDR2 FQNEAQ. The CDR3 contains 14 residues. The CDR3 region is CASSLRGGSDTQYF. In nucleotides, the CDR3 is TGTGCCAGCAGCCTACGGGGGGGTTCAGATACGCAGTATTTT. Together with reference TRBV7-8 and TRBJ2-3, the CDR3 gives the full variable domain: GAGVSQSPRYKVAKRGQDVALRCDPISGHVSLFWYQQALGQGPEFLTYFQNEAQLDKSGLPSDRFFAERPEGSVSTLKIQRTQQEDSAVYLCASSLRGGSDTQYFGPGTRLTVL.

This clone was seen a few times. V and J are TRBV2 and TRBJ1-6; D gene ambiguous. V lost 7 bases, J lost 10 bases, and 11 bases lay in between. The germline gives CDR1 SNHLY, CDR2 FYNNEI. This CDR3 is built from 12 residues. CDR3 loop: CASNGVGSPLHF. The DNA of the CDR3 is TGTGCCAGCAACGGGGTGGGGTCACCCCTCCACTTT. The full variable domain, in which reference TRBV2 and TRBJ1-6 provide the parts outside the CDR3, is EPEVTQTPSHQVTQMGQEVILRCVPISNHLYFYWYRQILGQKVEFLVSFYNNEISEKSEIFDDQFSVERPDGSNFTLKIRSTKLEDSAMYFCASNGVGSPLHFGNGTRLTVT.

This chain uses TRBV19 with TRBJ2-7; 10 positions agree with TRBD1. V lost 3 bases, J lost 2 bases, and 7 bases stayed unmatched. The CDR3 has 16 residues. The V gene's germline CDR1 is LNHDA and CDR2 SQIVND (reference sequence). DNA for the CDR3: TGTGCCAGTAGTATCATTCCGGGACAGGGGACCTACGAGCAGTACTTC. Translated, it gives CASSIIPGQGTYEQYF.

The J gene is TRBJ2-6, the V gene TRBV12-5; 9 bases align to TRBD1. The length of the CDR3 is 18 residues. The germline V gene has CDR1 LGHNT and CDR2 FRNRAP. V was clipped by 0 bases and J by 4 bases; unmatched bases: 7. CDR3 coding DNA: TGTGCTAGTGGTTTGGTAACAGGGGGCGCGGAGGGGGCCAACGTCCTGACTTTC. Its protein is CASGLVTGGAEGANVLTF.

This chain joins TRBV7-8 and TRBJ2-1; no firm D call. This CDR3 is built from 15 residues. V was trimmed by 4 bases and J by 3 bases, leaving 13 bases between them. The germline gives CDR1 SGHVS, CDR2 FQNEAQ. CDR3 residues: CASSWAGSSYNEQFF. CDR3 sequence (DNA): TGTGCCAGCAGCTGGGCAGGTAGTAGCTACAATGAGCAGTTCTTC.

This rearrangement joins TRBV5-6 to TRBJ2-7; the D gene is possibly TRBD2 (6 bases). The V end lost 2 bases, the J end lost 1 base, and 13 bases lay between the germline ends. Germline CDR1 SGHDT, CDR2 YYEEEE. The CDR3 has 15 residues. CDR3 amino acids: CASSFSGRVSYEQYF. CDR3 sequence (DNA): TGTGCCAGCAGCTTTAGCGGCAGGGTATCCTACGAGCAGTACTTC.

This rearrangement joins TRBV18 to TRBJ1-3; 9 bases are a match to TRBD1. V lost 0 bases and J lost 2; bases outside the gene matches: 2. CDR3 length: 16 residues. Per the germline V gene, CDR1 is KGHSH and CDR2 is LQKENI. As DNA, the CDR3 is TGTGCCAGCTCACCACCACAGGGGGCGGCTGGAAACACCATATATTTT. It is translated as CASSPPQGAAGNTIYF.

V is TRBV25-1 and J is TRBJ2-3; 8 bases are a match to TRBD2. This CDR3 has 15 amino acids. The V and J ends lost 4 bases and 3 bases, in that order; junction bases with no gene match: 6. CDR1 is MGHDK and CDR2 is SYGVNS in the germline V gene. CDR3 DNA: TGTGCCAGCAGTGGTGGGAGCGGGGGAACAGATACGCAGTATTTT. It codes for CASSGGSGGTDTQYF. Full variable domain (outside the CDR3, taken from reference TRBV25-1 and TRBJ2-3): EADIYQTPRYLVIGTGKKITLECSQTMGHDKMYWYQQDPGMELHLIHYSYGVNSTEKGDLSSESTVSRIRTEHFPLTLESARPSHTSQYLCASSGGSGGTDTQYFGPGTRLTVL.

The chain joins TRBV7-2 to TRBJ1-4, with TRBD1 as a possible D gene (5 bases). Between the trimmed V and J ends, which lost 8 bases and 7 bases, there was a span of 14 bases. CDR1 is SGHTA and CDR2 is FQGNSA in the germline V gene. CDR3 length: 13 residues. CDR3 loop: CASGGDGFEKLFF. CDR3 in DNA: TGTGCCAGCGGGGGGGACGGATTTGAAAAACTGTTTTTT.

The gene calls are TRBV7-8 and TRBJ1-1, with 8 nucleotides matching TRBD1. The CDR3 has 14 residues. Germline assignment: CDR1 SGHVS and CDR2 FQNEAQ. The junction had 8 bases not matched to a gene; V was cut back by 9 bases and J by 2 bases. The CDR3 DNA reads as TGTGCCAGTCGACAGGGGTTGGTTAACACTGAAGCTTTCTTT. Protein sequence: CASRQGLVNTEAFF.

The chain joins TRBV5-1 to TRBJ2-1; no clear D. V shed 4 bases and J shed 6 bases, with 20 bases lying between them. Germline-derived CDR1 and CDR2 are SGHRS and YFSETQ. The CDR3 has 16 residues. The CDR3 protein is CASSAALTPYGNEQFF. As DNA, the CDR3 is TGCGCCAGCAGCGCGGCACTAACCCCCTATGGCAATGAGCAGTTCTTC.

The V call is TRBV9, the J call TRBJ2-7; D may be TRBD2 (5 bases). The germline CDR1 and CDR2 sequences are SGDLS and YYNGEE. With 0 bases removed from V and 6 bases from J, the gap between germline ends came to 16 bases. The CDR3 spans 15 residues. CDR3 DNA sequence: TGTGCCAGCAGCGTAGTTGAGGGCCCCCAATCCGAGCAGTACTTC. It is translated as CASSVVEGPQSEQYF.

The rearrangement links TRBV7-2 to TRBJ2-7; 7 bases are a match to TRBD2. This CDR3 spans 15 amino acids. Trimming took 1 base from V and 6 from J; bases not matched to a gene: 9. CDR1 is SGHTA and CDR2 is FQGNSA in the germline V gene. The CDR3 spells CASSLVGTKIREQYF. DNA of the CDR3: TGTGCCAGCAGCTTAGTGGGGACTAAGATTCGCGAGCAGTACTTC.

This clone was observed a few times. CDR3 loop: CASSISRVGQPQHF. CDR3 DNA sequence: TGTGCCAGTAGTATATCCCGGGTTGGTCAGCCCCAGCATTTT. The V and J genes are TRBV19 and TRBJ1-5; D is undetermined. The V end lost 2 bases, the J end lost 6 bases, and 11 bases lay between the germline ends. CDR3 length: 14 residues. Germline V gene sequence: CDR1 LNHDA, CDR2 SQIVND (reference sequence).

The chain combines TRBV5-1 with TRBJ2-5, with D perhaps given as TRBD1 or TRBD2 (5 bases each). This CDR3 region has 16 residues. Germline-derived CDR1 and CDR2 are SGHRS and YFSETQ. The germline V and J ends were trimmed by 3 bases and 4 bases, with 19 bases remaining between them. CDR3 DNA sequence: TGCGCCAGCAGCTGGGGGACGGCTAATTCTGGAGAGACCCAGTACTTC. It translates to CASSWGTANSGETQYF.

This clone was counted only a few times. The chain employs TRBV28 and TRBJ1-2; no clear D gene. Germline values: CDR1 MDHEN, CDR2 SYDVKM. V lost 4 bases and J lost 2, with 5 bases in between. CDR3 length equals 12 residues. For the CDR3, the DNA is TGTGCCAGCAGTTGGCAGAACTATGGCTACACCTTC. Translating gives CASSWQNYGYTF.

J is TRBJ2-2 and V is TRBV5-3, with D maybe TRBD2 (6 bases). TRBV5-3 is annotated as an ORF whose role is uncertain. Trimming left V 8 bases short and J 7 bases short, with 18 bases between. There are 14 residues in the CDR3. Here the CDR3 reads CASRVAAIGGELFF. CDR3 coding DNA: TGTGCCAGCCGCGTAGCGGCAATCGGCGGGGAGCTGTTTTTT.

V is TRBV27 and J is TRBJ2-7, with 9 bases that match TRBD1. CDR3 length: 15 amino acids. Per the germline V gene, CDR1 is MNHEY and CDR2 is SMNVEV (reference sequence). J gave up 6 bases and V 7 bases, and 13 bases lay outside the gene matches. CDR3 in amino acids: CASKIRGQGSFEQYF. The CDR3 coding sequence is TGTGCCAGCAAAATTAGGGGACAGGGATCGTTCGAGCAGTACTTC.

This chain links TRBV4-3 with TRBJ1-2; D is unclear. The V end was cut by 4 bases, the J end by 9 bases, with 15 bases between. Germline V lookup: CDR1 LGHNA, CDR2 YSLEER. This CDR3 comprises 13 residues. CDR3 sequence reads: CASSLGRDTSYTF. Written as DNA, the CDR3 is TGCGCCAGCAGCCTTGGTCGTGACACAAGCTACACCTTC.

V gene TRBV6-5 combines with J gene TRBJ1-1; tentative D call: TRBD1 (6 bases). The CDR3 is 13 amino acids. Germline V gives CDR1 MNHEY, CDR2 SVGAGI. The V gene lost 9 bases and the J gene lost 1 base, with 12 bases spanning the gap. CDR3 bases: TGTGCCAGTAACAGGGTGGGGAACACTGAAGCTTTCTTT. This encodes CASNRVGNTEAFF.

CDR3 bases: TGTGCCAGCAGTTTGGTCGAAAATGGCTACACCTTC. This codes for CASSLVENGYTF. The chain has TRBV28 and TRBJ1-2; D gene unclear. V lost 3 bases and J lost 6, with 8 bases in between. Germline CDR1 MDHEN, CDR2 SYDVKM. The CDR3 is 12 amino acids.

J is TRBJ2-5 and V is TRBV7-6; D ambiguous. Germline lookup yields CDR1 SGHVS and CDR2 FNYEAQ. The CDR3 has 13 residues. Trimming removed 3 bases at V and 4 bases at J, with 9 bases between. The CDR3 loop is CASSFSRGETQYF. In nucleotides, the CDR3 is TGTGCCAGCAGCTTCTCGCGAGGAGAGACCCAGTACTTC.

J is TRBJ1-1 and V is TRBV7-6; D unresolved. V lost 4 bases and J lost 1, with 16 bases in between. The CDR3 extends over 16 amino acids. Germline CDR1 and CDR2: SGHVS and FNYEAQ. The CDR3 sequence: CASSYRSPPENTEAFF. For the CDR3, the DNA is TGTGCCAGCAGCTATAGGAGCCCACCGGAGAACACTGAAGCTTTCTTT. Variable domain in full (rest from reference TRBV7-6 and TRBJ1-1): GAGVSQSPRYKVTKRGQDVALRCDPISGHVSLYWYRQALGQGPEFLTYFNYEAQQDKSGLPNDRFSAERPEGSISTLTIQRTEQRDSAMYRCASSYRSPPENTEAFFGQGTRLTVV.

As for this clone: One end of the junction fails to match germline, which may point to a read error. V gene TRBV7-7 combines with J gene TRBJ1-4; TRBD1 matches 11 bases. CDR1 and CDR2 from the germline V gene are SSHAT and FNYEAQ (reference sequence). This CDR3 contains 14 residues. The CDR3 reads CASSPGTGGSELFF. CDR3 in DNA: TGTGCTAGCAGCCCCGGGACAGGGGGGTCAGAACTGTTTTTT.

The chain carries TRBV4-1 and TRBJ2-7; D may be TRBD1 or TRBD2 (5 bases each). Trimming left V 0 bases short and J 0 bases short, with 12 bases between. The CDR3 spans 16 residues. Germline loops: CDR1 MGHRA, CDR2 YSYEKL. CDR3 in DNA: TGCGCCAGCAGCCAAGATCAGAGGGGCGGCTCCTACGAGCAGTACTTC. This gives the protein CASSQDQRGGSYEQYF.

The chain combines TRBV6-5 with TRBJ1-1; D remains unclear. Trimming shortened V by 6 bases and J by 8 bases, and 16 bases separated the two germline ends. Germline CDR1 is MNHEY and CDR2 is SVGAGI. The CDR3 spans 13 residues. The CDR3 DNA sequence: TGTGCCAGCAGACAGAGACACCTCCCCGAAGCTTTCTTT. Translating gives CASRQRHLPEAFF.